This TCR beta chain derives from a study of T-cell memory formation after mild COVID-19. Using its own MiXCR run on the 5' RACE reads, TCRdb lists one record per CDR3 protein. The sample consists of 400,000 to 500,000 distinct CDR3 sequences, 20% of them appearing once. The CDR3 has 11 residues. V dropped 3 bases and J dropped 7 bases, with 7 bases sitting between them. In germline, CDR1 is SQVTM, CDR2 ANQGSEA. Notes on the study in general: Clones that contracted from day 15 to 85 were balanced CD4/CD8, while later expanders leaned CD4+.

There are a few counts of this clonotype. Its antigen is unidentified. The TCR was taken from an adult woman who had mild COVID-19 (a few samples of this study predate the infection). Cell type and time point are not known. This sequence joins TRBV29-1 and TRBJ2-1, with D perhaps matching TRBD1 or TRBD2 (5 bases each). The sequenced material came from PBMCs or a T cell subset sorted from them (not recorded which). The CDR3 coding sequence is TGCAGCGTTGAGGGGGTGAATGAGCAGTTCTTC. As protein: CSVEGVNEQFF.